This T cell receptor beta chain was documented in a study of blood T cell repertoires in COVID-19. Study summary: Material from acute and convalescent COVID-19 was sourced from the United States, Italy and Spain.

Original processing notes: How many nucleated cells were present was estimated from reference gene primer amplification. Profiling relied on immunoSEQ multiplex PCR, and the TCRdb table lists in-frame clones only, not all of them. That table is the source of V, J and clone size, and D and trimming were worked out from the DNA. The data show 350,000 to 450,000 clones, approximately 91% seen once. Participant ages covered about 18 to 100 years across 25 or so US areas. A case of COVID-19 had been met by exposed participants within 2 weeks before study entry. The CDR3 length is 13 residues. V was clipped by 11 bases and J by 4 bases; unmatched bases: 8. CDR1 MDHEN and CDR2 SYDVKM come from the germline V gene.

The chain recombines TRBV28 with TRBJ2-3, with 8 nucleotides matching TRBD2. The receptor was derived from a woman aged 40-49 years who had been exposed to COVID-19. The source material was PBMCs or T cells enriched from blood (not recorded which). CDR3 sequence (DNA): TGTGCCGGGAGGGCAGCGGGAGCAGATACGCAGTATTTT. Translation: CAGRAAGADTQYF.